Below, 24 T cell receptor beta chains from the same sample are listed, as sequenced in a study of a mutant IDH1 vaccine in newly diagnosed glioma. Time point indicated: week 35, safety follow-up. Topical imiquimod was applied with each vaccine dose, which held 300 ug of mutant IDH1 20-mer peptide. Data came from immunoSEQ multiplex PCR; TCRdb stores just in-frame clones and leaves some out. The profile shows some 66,000 clones, approximately 81% of them singletons. Antigen specificity for these receptors is unknown. The sequencing here drew on PBMCs, taken from a glioma patient whose treatment included an IDH1 peptide vaccine. The receptors derive from a man aged 30 to 39 with glioma.

The rearrangement joins TRBV27 to TRBJ2-2; D is unclear. The V and J ends lost 6 bases and 0 bases respectively, with 8 bases between them. The CDR3 runs to 14 residues. Germline V gene sequence: CDR1 MNHEY, CDR2 SMNVEV (reference sequence). The CDR3 DNA sequence: TGTGCCAGCAGCCCCCAGCCGAACACCGGGGAGCTGTTTTTT. Protein sequence: CASSPQPNTGELFF.

The chain couples TRBV6-6 to TRBJ2-1; TRBD2 aligns across 9 bases. After removal of 4 bases from V and 2 bases from J, the junction contained 3 bases not matched to a gene. Germline CDR1 and CDR2: MNHNY and SVGAGI (reference sequence). CDR3 length: 15 residues. The CDR3 spells CASSFVAGAYNEQFF. The CDR3 DNA follows: TGTGCCAGCAGTTTTGTAGCGGGGGCCTACAATGAGCAGTTCTTC.

The chain employs TRBV5-1 and TRBJ2-2; D possibly corresponds to TRBD2 (5 bases). CDR3 length equals 15 residues. CDR1 and CDR2 (germline): SGHRS, YFSETQ. Between the trimmed V and J ends, which lost 0 bases and 4 bases, there was a span of 10 bases. CDR3 bases: TGCGCCAGCAGCTTGGCGGGAATTGGCACCGGGGAGCTGTTTTTT. Encoded protein: CASSLAGIGTGELFF.

Written as DNA, the CDR3 is TGCAGCGTCAGAACAGGGCGGACGCAGTATTTT. Its protein product is CSVRTGRTQYF. V is TRBV29-1 and J is TRBJ2-3; D possibly corresponds to TRBD1 (6 bases). Germline CDR1 and CDR2: SQVTM and ANQGSEA. V was shortened by 6 bases and J by 9 bases, with 13 bases between the two germline ends. The CDR3 totals 11 residues.

Relative to its sample, this clone is medium-sized (0.01 to 0.1%). This rearrangement joins TRBV7-2 to TRBJ2-5; tentatively, D is TRBD1 or TRBD2 (5 bases each). CDR1 is SGHTA and CDR2 is FQGNSA in the germline V gene. Deletions cut 1 base from V and 5 bases from J, with 20 bases between. The CDR3 has 17 amino acids. The CDR3 bases are TGTGCCAGCAGCTTAGAAGGGGTAACGGGGAAGTGGGAGACCCAGTACTTC. It is translated as CASSLEGVTGKWETQYF.

This clone has more than one count but fewer than ten. V usage is TRBV30 and J usage is TRBJ2-7, with D unresolved. V was shortened by 2 bases and J by 9 bases, with 14 bases between the two germline ends. The CDR3 loop spans 12 amino acids. Per germline, CDR1 GTSNPN and CDR2 SVGIG (reference sequence). Here the CDR3 DNA reads TGTGCCTGGAGTTCCCCTGAGCTAGGGCAGTACTTC. This translates into CAWSSPELGQYF.

The chain carries TRBV11-2 and TRBJ1-2, with a weak D call TRBD1 (6 bases). With 2 bases removed from V and 8 bases from J, the gap between germline ends came to 15 bases. Germline V gene data show CDR1 as SGHAT and CDR2 as FQNNGV. This CDR3 region has 14 residues. The CDR3 DNA reads as TGTGCCAGCAGCTTAAAGGGGGGAGAGAGCGGCTACACCTTC. Translating it yields CASSLKGGESGYTF.

The chain recombines TRBV19 with TRBJ2-4; D is possibly TRBD2 (6 bases). CDR3 size: 16 residues. V gave up 5 bases and J gave up 8 bases, with 22 bases separating them. Germline lookup yields CDR1 LNHDA and CDR2 SQIVND (reference sequence). CDR3 coding DNA: TGTGCCAGTAGTGACCTCGGGACTGGACCCGAGGACATTCAGTACTTC. As protein: CASSDLGTGPEDIQYF.

The sample holds a few counts of this clone. The gene calls are TRBV7-6 and TRBJ1-1; tentatively, D is TRBD1 (6 bases). The CDR3 extends over 13 amino acids. The germline V and J ends were trimmed by 1 base and 7 bases, with 10 bases remaining between them. From germline, CDR1 is SGHVS and CDR2 FNYEAQ. As DNA, the CDR3 is TGTGCCAGCAGCTTAGGTCCAGGGGATGAAGCTTTCTTT. Translated: CASSLGPGDEAFF.

Remarks on this clone: Other DNA sequences within the sample encode an identical CDR3. The chain carries TRBV6-1 and TRBJ1-5; TRBD1 might be the D (6 bases). The V gene's germline CDR1 is MNHNS and CDR2 SASEGT. The CDR3 spans 14 residues. The V gene lost 7 bases and the J gene lost 1 base, with 11 bases spanning the gap. CDR3 region: CASNPTGSNQPQHF. In DNA form, the CDR3 reads TGTGCCAGCAACCCGACAGGAAGCAATCAGCCCCAGCATTTT.

This chain joins TRBV6-1 and TRBJ2-3; possible D gene TRBD2, 6 bases. Germline lookup yields CDR1 MNHNS and CDR2 SASEGT. With 4 bases removed from V and 1 base from J, the gap between germline ends came to 6 bases. The CDR3 totals 13 residues. CDR3: CASSGRGTDTQYF. In nucleotides, the CDR3 is TGTGCCAGCAGTGGGAGGGGCACAGATACGCAGTATTTT.

The V gene is TRBV7-9, the J gene TRBJ2-2, with 8 bases that match TRBD1. The CDR3 is 18 residues long. Germline values: CDR1 SEHNR, CDR2 FQNEAQ (reference sequence). With V trimmed by 3 bases and J by 5 bases, 14 bases remained unmatched. For the CDR3, the DNA is TGTGCCAGCAGCTTGGCCTACCCGGGACAGGAGACGACCGGGGAGCTGTTTTTT. As protein: CASSLAYPGQETTGELFF.

This clone was seen only a few times. V gene TRBV5-1 combines with J gene TRBJ1-1; D unclear. The germline V gene has CDR1 SGHRS and CDR2 YFSETQ. This CDR3 region has 15 residues. Deletions cut 4 bases from V and 3 bases from J, with 16 bases between. The CDR3 sequence is CASSQIQTGDTEAFF. The CDR3 nucleotides read TGCGCCAGCAGCCAAATACAAACTGGGGACACTGAAGCTTTCTTT.

The rearrangement uses TRBV5-1 and TRBJ2-7; D is possibly TRBD1 (5 bases). The CDR3 runs 13 residues. V was clipped by 5 bases and J by 3 bases, with 12 bases between them. Germline loops: CDR1 SGHRS, CDR2 YFSETQ. CDR3 sequence (DNA): TGCGCCAGCAGACCCGGGCAGGGCTACGAGCAGTACTTC. This codes for CASRPGQGYEQYF.

CDR3 DNA: TGTGCCAGCAGCCAAGTACAGGGGAACGGAAACACCATATATTTT. As protein: CASSQVQGNGNTIYF. The genes are TRBV4-2 and TRBJ1-3; 7 bases are a match to TRBD1. Per germline, CDR1 LGHNA and CDR2 YNFKEQ. This CDR3 region has 15 residues. J gave up 4 bases and V 1 base, and 4 bases lay outside the gene matches.

V usage is TRBV2 and J usage is TRBJ2-1, with D perhaps TRBD1 or TRBD2 (5 bases each). Germline V gives CDR1 SNHLY, CDR2 FYNNEI. The CDR3 is 14 residues long. V gave up 7 bases and J gave up 8 bases, with 18 bases separating them. CDR3 coding DNA: TGTGCCAGCACTATAGCCGGGACGTTGTATGAGCAGTTCTTC. As protein: CASTIAGTLYEQFF.

The chain uses TRBV15 and TRBJ1-2, with TRBD1 matching 8 bases. In germline, CDR1 is LNHNV, CDR2 YYDKDF (reference sequence). CDR3 length: 14 amino acids. V shed 5 bases, J shed 8 bases, and the junction held 10 bases outside the gene matches. As DNA, the CDR3 is TGTGCCACCAGCGGCCTGGACAGGGATCGAGGCTACACCTTC. It codes for CATSGLDRDRGYTF.

CDR3 nucleotides: TGCGCCAGCAGCTTGGCCAGGGAAGAGACCCAGTACTTC. Its translation is CASSLAREETQYF. The chain employs TRBV5-1 and TRBJ2-5, with D perhaps matching TRBD1 (5 bases). The germline gives CDR1 SGHRS, CDR2 YFSETQ. Trimming left V 0 bases short and J 3 bases short, with 6 bases between. The CDR3 has 13 residues.

The gene calls are TRBV2 and TRBJ2-7; D is ambiguous. Germline CDR1 and CDR2: SNHLY and FYNNEI. Trimming took 4 bases from V and 3 from J, leaving 7 bases between them. This CDR3 has 12 amino acids. In DNA form, the CDR3 reads TGTGCCAGCAGTGTTACTGACTACGAGCAGTACTTC. It is translated as CASSVTDYEQYF.

This clone occurred once. The junction and the germline gene differ at one end; a read error may be behind it. This sequence joins TRBV6-1 and TRBJ1-5; TRBD1 is a possible D gene (5 bases). The CDR3 covers 16 residues. Per the germline V gene, CDR1 is MNHNS and CDR2 is SASEGT. This chain's CDR3 is CASSGPGLRSDQPQHF. The CDR3 nucleotides are TGTGCCAGCAGTGGCCCAGGGTTGCGTAGCGATCAGCCCCAGCATTTT.

This chain joins TRBV5-6 and TRBJ2-7; D possibly uses TRBD1 or TRBD2 (6 bases each). The CDR3 runs 14 residues. Deletions cut 0 bases from V and 3 bases from J, with 10 bases between. Per germline, CDR1 SGHDT and CDR2 YYEEEE. The CDR3 DNA is TGTGCCAGCAGCTTGGGTGGGGGGCTCTACGAGCAGTACTTC. Protein sequence: CASSLGGGLYEQYF. Filled out from reference TRBV5-6 and TRBJ2-7, the complete variable domain reads DAGVTQSPTHLIKTRGQQVTLRCSPKSGHDTVSWYQQALGQGPQFIFQYYEEEERQRGNFPDRFSGHQFPNYSSELNVNALLLGDSALYLCASSLGGGLYEQYFGPGTRLTVT.

The chain is built from TRBV30 and TRBJ1-1; tentatively, D is TRBD1 (6 bases). The CDR3 has 13 residues. In germline, CDR1 is GTSNPN, CDR2 SVGIG (reference sequence). The V end lost 5 bases, the J end lost 0 bases, and 10 bases lay between the germline ends. The CDR3 region is CAWAGQMNTEAFF. DNA for the CDR3: TGTGCCTGGGCGGGACAAATGAACACTGAAGCTTTCTTT.

This clone was found once. The genes are TRBV11-2 and TRBJ1-3; D gene uncertain. V was pared by 7 bases and J by 2 bases, with 12 bases between. This CDR3 is 14 amino acids long. CDR1 is SGHAT and CDR2 is FQNNGV in the germline V gene. The CDR3 here is CASTPHIPGNTIYF. CDR3 nucleotides: TGTGCCAGCACCCCACACATCCCTGGAAACACCATATATTTT.

The CDR3 spells CASSPPTAARTEAFF. In DNA form, the CDR3 reads TGTGCCAGCTCACCACCGACGGCGGCGAGGACTGAAGCTTTCTTT. The chain joins TRBV18 to TRBJ1-1; D ambiguous. Germline V gene data show CDR1 as KGHSH and CDR2 as LQKENI. Trimming cost V 0 bases and J 5 bases, with 13 bases left between them. This CDR3 region has 15 residues.